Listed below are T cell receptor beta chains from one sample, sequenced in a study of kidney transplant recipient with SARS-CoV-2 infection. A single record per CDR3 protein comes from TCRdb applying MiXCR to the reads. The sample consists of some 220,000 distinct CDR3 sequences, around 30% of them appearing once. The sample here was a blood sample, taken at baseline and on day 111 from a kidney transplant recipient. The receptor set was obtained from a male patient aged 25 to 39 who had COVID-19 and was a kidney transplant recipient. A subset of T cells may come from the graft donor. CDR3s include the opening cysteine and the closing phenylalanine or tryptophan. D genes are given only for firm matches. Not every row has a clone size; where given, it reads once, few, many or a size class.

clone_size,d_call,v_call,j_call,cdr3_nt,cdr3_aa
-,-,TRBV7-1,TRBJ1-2,TGTGCCAGCAGCTTGTGCGCTCACGAGGGAAAGACCTATGGCTACACCTTC,CASSLCAHEGKTYGYTF
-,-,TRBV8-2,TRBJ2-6,TGTGGCGGAGCCGGAAGGATAACACAAAGTCGGGCCAACGTCCTGACTTTC,CGGAGRITQSRANVLTF
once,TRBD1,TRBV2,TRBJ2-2,TGTGCCAGCAGTAGACAGGGGAACACCGGGGGGCTGTTTTTT,CASSRQGNTGGLFF
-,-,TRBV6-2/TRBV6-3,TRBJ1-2,TGTGCCAACAGTTATAAGCGCTGCATCGGAAAGACCTATGGCTACACCTTC,CANSYKRCIGKTYGYTF
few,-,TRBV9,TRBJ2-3,TGTGCCAGCAGCATACAGGGAAGCACAGATACGCAGTATTTT,CASSIQGSTDTQYF
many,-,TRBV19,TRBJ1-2,TGTGCCAGTAGTATCAGGGGTCGGTATGGCTACACCTTC,CASSIRGRYGYTF
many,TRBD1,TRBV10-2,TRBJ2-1,TGCGCCAGCAGGGGGACAGCCTTAACCTACAATGAGCAGTTCTTC,CASRGTALTYNEQFF
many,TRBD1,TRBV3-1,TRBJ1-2,TGTGCCAGCAGCCAGGTCGGACAGGGGGATGGCTACACCTTC,CASSQVGQGDGYTF
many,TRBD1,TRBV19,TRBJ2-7,TGTGCCAGTAGTATCCGGGGACAGCCGATCTACGAGCAGTACTTC,CASSIRGQPIYEQYF
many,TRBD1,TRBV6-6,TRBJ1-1,TGTGCCAGCAGCCCTCAGACAGGGGAAGCTTTCTTT,CASSPQTGEAFF
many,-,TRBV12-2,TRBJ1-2,TGTGCAAGTCGCTCCATTCCGACTCCACGAAAGACCTATGGCTACACCTTC,CASRSIPTPRKTYGYTF
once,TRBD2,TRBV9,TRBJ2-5,TGTGCCAGCAGTTCTAGCGGCGGAGCAGAAGGAACCCAGTACTTC,CASSSSGGAEGTQYF
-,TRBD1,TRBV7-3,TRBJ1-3,TGTGCCAGCAGCTTTGGTCGGGACAGGCCGCTGGAAACACCATATTTT,CASSFGRDRPLETPYF
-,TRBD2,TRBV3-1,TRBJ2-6,TGTGCCAGCAGCGAAGGTGGGCTGGTAGCGGGGGGGGCCTCAGGGGCCAACGTCCTGACTTTC,CASSEGGLVAGGASGANVLTF
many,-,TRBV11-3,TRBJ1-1,TGTGCCAGCAACCGGGCCAAAGAGTCTGAAGCTTTCTTT,CASNRAKESEAFF
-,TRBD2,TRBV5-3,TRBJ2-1,TGTGCCAGAAGCCTTGGGAGACTAGCGGCCGCCTACAATGAGCAGTTCTTC,CARSLGRLAAAYNEQFF
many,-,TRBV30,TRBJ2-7,TGTGCCTGGAGTGTAGACAGCCCGTACGAGCAGTACTTC,CAWSVDSPYEQYF